One sample yielded the 7 T cell receptor beta chains listed below, sequenced in a study of T cell clonality in common variable immunodeficiency. Study-level results: In common variable immunodeficiency, TCR beta chains reportedly carried fewer deletions and N-nucleotide insertions.

No antigen has been identified for these receptors. Assay used: immunoSEQ multiplex PCR; TCRdb lists only in-frame clones, some missing. The table lists about 32,000 clones, with no singletons. Material for sequencing was peripheral blood mononuclear cells. These receptors were collected from a human donor with common variable immunodeficiency.

Worth noting for this clone: The DNA ends 3 residues before the CDR3 does, and the rest of the CDR3 is filled in from the germline J gene. The genes are TRBV30 and TRBJ2-7, with D maybe TRBD1 (5 bases). The CDR3 runs to 13 residues. CDR1 is GTSNPN and CDR2 is SVGIG in the germline V gene (reference sequence). With 3 bases removed from V and 2 bases from J, the gap between germline ends came to 11 bases. The CDR3 spells CAWSLVTAYEQYF. CDR3 DNA, as far as it was read: TGTGCCTGGAGCCTGGTGACAGCCTACGAG.

There are many counts of this clone. Coverage ceases 3 residues before the CDR3 finishes, and the germline J gene fills in the end. V gene TRBV5-6 combines with J gene TRBJ1-2, with 8 positions matching TRBD1. Looked up from germline, CDR1 is SGHDT and CDR2 is YYEEEE. V gave up 5 bases and J gave up 3 bases; unmatched junction bases: 6. The CDR3 has 14 amino acids. Partial CDR3 DNA: TGTGCCAGCAGTTCGACAGGGGAATACTATGGC. It codes for CASSSTGEYYG. The entire CDR3 protein is CASSSTGEYYGYTF.

This clone has at least ten counts. With the read ending 3 residues before the CDR3 end, the germline J gene is used to fill in that end. This chain connects TRBV30 to TRBJ2-5; maybe TRBD1 (6 bases). V lost 1 base and J lost 1, with 10 bases in between. CDR1 GTSNPN and CDR2 SVGIG come from the germline V gene (reference sequence). The CDR3 loop spans 14 amino acids. CDR3 bases read: TGTGCCTGGAGTGCTGACAGGACCCAAGAGACC. Its protein product is CAWSADRTQET. The complete CDR3 sequence is CAWSADRTQETQYF.

There are a few counts of this clone. The read terminates 3 residues ahead of where the CDR3 ends, so the germline J gene completes it. The V and J genes are TRBV7-9 and TRBJ1-2; D possibly corresponds to TRBD1 (5 bases). This CDR3 spans 12 amino acids. Germline lookup yields CDR1 SEHNR and CDR2 FQNEAQ (reference sequence). The sequenced CDR3 bases are TGTGCCAGCTACCCCGGGGGGGAGGAG. Translation gives CASYPGGEE. The whole CDR3 sequence is CASYPGGEEYTF. Complete variable domain (other parts from reference TRBV7-9 and TRBJ1-2): DTGVSQNPRHKITKRGQNVTFRCDPISEHNRLYWYRQTLGQGPEFLTYFQNEAQLEKSRLLSDRFSAERPKGSFSTLEIQRTEQGDSAMYLCASYPGGEEYTFGSGTRLTVV.

Remarks on this clone: The read falls 3 residues short of the CDR3 end, and the missing part is taken from the germline J gene. The rearrangement links TRBV20-1 to TRBJ2-1, with a weak D call TRBD1 (6 bases). Germline assignment: CDR1 DFQATT and CDR2 SNEGSKA (reference sequence). Between the trimmed V and J ends, which lost 4 bases and 5 bases, there was a span of 21 bases. There are 16 residues in the CDR3. The covered CDR3 bases are TGCAGTGCTACAAAAAGGGGGATTCTGGTTGACAATGAG. Its protein is CSATKRGILVDNE. The entire CDR3 protein reads CSATKRGILVDNEQFF.

Note on this clone: The sequenced fragment ends 3 residues before the CDR3 boundary, so the rest is inferred from the germline J gene. V usage is TRBV18 and J usage is TRBJ2-7; D gene uncertain. CDR3 length equals 14 residues. In germline, CDR1 is KGHSH, CDR2 LQKENI. V lost 5 bases, J lost 6 bases, and 17 bases lay in between. CDR3 sequence reads: CASSMAVDPPEQYF. The covered CDR3 bases are TGTGCCAGCTCAATGGCGGTCGACCCTCCCGAG.

This clone was picked up many times. The CDR3 DNA, read in part, is TGCAGCGCCCCAAAGGGGGACGACTACGAG. Its translation is CSAPKGDDYE. The whole CDR3 sequence reads CSAPKGDDYEQYF. This rearrangement joins TRBV29-1 to TRBJ2-7; the D gene is possibly TRBD1 (6 bases). Coverage ceases 3 residues before the CDR3 finishes, and the germline J gene fills in the end. The CDR3 runs 13 residues. Per the germline V gene, CDR1 is SQVTM and CDR2 is ANQGSEA. V was trimmed by 7 bases and J by 3 bases, leaving 16 bases between them.